This T cell receptor beta chain was identified during a study of human T cells and chemical hapten exposure (dated by TCRdb to about 2021). Study-wide context: For sensitization, 2% DPC in acetone was applied to a roughly 2 cm by roughly 2 cm area of upper inner arm skin. Throughout the study period of about 25 weeks, patients also received therapeutic DPC doses to the scalp every week. Patch testing was performed on the upper back with Finn chambers containing 0.01% DPC, and the patch tests were scored after 6 days according to International Contact Dermatitis Research Group standards. Most of the patients in the cohort were female, and the cohort covered alopecia areata with under or over 50% scalp involvement, alopecia totalis and alopecia universalis. The libraries were sequenced as a pool, and the TCR yield per sample differed mostly because of small variations in library volumes within the pool. Peripheral blood TCR repertoire changes were tracked in vivo in alopecia patients during primary and secondary sensitization to the hapten diphenylcyclopropenone (DPC). Patient blood was sampled pre-sensitization (week 0) and at 2, 6 and about 24 weeks after DPC sensitization. Blood for TCR sequencing was provided by twenty-nine alopecia patients at one to four time points (pre-sensitization, 2, 6 and 24 weeks).

The protocol used for the library was RACE. The sequencer listed for this sample is NextSeq 500. During library preparation, unique molecular identifiers were attached to individual cDNA molecules so that TCRs could be counted quantitatively and reproducibly. From each blood RNA sample, both TCR alpha and TCR beta chains were sequenced. Concerning the study's data processing: A median of approximately 100,000 TCRs per sample was observed, with a range of about 23,224 to 700,000. The Decombinator software suite was used to annotate the V, J and CDR3 of the TCR reads. Every sample was subsampled to the same number of TCRs (28,000) for the PS versus PT1 abundance plots. Expanded TCRs were defined as absent before sensitization and observed at least eight times at the 2-week time point. The public reads were run again by TCRdb, first through fastp at Q25 and then through MiXCR, and only productive beta chains were kept. Here each entry gathers all rows of one CDR3 protein and keeps the most common genes and DNA. The V and J calls and clone size are TCRdb's, not the authors'. Recorded for this sample are about 40,000 distinct CDR3 sequences; about 3% of them occurred a single time. Clones ranked in the top ten supply roughly 7.3% of the sample.

CDR1 and CDR2 (MDHEN, SYDVKM) derive from the germline V gene. Including cysteine and phenylalanine, the CDR3 has 13 amino acids. This entry keeps only the CDR3 DNA: 39 bases, framed from base 1. V and J lose 7 bases and 0 bases, and a span of 7 bases separates them. Study-wide conclusions, independent of this receptor: Repeated subsampling changed both the strength of the expansion versus patch-test correlation and the threshold at which that correlation became significant. Compared with pre-sensitization or healthy control sets, expanded TCRs formed significantly more large CDR3 similarity clusters, which is consistent with antigen-driven responses. Because all patients had alopecia, a presumed autoimmune disease, the immune response of the patients might differ from that of healthy individuals. No change with DPC sensitization was found in the number of TCRs above 1 in 1000 frequency, and no evidence of global repertoire structure alterations was found. The number of PT1 expanded TCRs positively correlated with patch test score, significant at thresholds 8, 16 and 32 but not 4.

This clonotype has ten or more counts. Its target antigen remains unknown. Base quality data are lacking; no much larger clone is found one base away. The sample's time point label, decoded: patch test 2, 6 weeks after DPC sensitization. According to the study, the label for this sample's treatment or condition signals: therapeutic diphenylcyclopropenone sensitization with weekly scalp DPC. Blood at each patch-test visit was drawn before the patch test was applied. Patients were eligible if aged 18 to 70, diagnosed with alopecia and judged suitable for DPC therapy, and pregnant patients were excluded. Total RNA was isolated from unfractionated whole blood collected in Tempus Blood RNA tubes.

The input for sequencing was whole blood, taken in connection with sensitization to the hapten diphenylcyclopropenone (DPC). The clonotype was recovered from a man aged 35 to 55 with alopecia areata. Some clones in this sample may be carry-over from other donors' samples. The chain joins TRBV28 to TRBJ2-1, with the D gene uncertain. In nucleotide form, the sequence is TGTGCCAGCAACCCGAGCTCCTACAATGAGCAGTTCTTC. It translates to CASNPSSYNEQFF.